These T cell receptor beta chains were read from a single sample in a study of T cell repertoires in cytomegalovirus infection. For these TCRs, the target antigens are not known. TCRdb itself ran the reads through MiXCR, one entry per CDR3 protein. The sample has about 89,000 distinct CDR3 sequences; 25% to 35% are singletons. This specimen was CD8+ T cells from cultured PBMCs, taken from culture after CMV antigen stimulation. These receptor sequences come from a human donor in good health (CMV status not recorded). Some clones in this sample may be carry-over from other donors' samples. Both conserved end residues are part of each CDR3. D genes are given only for firm matches. Where a row states a size, it is once, few, many or the class of an expanded clone; other rows omit it.

CDR3aa: CASSPGQGTEAFF; CDR3nt: TGTGCCAGCAGCCCCGGACAGGGCACTGAAGCTTTCTTT; abundance: -; d_gene: TRBD1; j_gene: TRBJ1-1; v_gene: TRBV2
CDR3aa: CASSLSLGGYEQYF; CDR3nt: TGTGCCAGCAGTTTATCTCTGGGGGGCTACGAGCAGTACTTC; abundance: few; d_gene: -; j_gene: TRBJ2-7; v_gene: TRBV27
CDR3aa: CASSWGLTNTEAFF; CDR3nt: TGTGCCAGCAGCTGGGGACTGACGAACACTGAAGCTTTCTTT; abundance: many; d_gene: -; j_gene: TRBJ1-1; v_gene: TRBV11-2
CDR3aa: CASGDGGYEQYF; CDR3nt: TGTGCCTCCGGGGACGGCGGGTACGAGCAGTACTTC; abundance: -; d_gene: -; j_gene: TRBJ2-7; v_gene: TRBV14
CDR3aa: CASRYLENTIYF; CDR3nt: TGTGCCAGCAGATATCTCGAAAACACCATATATTTT; abundance: few; d_gene: -; j_gene: TRBJ1-3; v_gene: TRBV2
CDR3aa: CASSQGTSGHYNEQFF; CDR3nt: TGCGCCAGCAGCCAAGGTACTAGCGGACACTACAATGAGCAGTTCTTC; abundance: -; d_gene: TRBD2; j_gene: TRBJ2-1; v_gene: TRBV4-1
CDR3aa: CASSSQGYEQYF; CDR3nt: TGTGCCAGCAGTTCGCAGGGTTACGAGCAGTACTTC; abundance: few; d_gene: -; j_gene: TRBJ2-7; v_gene: TRBV27
CDR3aa: CASNYQGVYHEQYF; CDR3nt: TGTGCCAGCAACTACCAGGGGGTTTACCACGAGCAGTACTTC; abundance: few; d_gene: TRBD1; j_gene: TRBJ2-7; v_gene: TRBV12-3/TRBV12-4
CDR3aa: CASSRTDQLYGYTF; CDR3nt: TGTGCCAGCAGCCGGACAGACCAACTCTATGGCTACACCTTC; abundance: -; d_gene: -; j_gene: TRBJ1-2; v_gene: TRBV6-1
CDR3aa: CASRPNIYTEAFF; CDR3nt: TGTGCCAGCAGGCCCAACATCTACACTGAAGCTTTCTTT; abundance: many; d_gene: -; j_gene: TRBJ1-1; v_gene: TRBV27
CDR3aa: CASTPSGATYEQYF; CDR3nt: TGTGCCAGCACCCCTAGCGGGGCAACCTACGAGCAGTACTTC; abundance: many; d_gene: TRBD2; j_gene: TRBJ2-7; v_gene: TRBV7-8
CDR3aa: CASRGGAGSEQFF; CDR3nt: TGTGCCTCCCGCGGGGGGGCTGGTAGTGAGCAGTTCTTC; abundance: few; d_gene: TRBD2; j_gene: TRBJ2-1; v_gene: TRBV7-6
CDR3aa: CASSLGGEIWTQYF; CDR3nt: TGTGCCAGCAGCCTGGGGGGAGAAATCTGGACCCAGTACTTC; abundance: -; d_gene: -; j_gene: TRBJ2-5; v_gene: TRBV3-1
CDR3aa: CASQGSSSSYEQYF; CDR3nt: TGTGCCAGCCAGGGTAGCTCCAGCTCCTACGAGCAGTACTTC; abundance: -; d_gene: -; j_gene: TRBJ2-7; v_gene: TRBV14
CDR3aa: CASSFYPPQTPGNEQFF; CDR3nt: TGTGCCAGCAGCTTTTATCCTCCGCAAACGCCGGGCAATGAGCAGTTCTTC; abundance: few; d_gene: -; j_gene: TRBJ2-1; v_gene: TRBV7-6
CDR3aa: CATSRVRNTGELFF; CDR3nt: TGTGCCACCAGCAGAGTGCGGAACACCGGGGAGCTGTTTTTT; abundance: -; d_gene: -; j_gene: TRBJ2-2; v_gene: TRBV15
CDR3aa: CASSSLQGEGIYGYTF; CDR3nt: TGTGCCAGCAGCTCGCTACAGGGTGAGGGTATCTATGGCTACACCTTC; abundance: few; d_gene: -; j_gene: TRBJ1-2; v_gene: TRBV7-9
CDR3aa: CASSSMGGVHEQYF; CDR3nt: TGTGCCAGCAGTTCCATGGGGGGGGTCCACGAGCAGTACTTC; abundance: once; d_gene: TRBD2; j_gene: TRBJ2-7; v_gene: TRBV12-3/TRBV12-4
CDR3aa: CASSLRRDLGPQHF; CDR3nt: TGTGCCAGCAGCTTAAGGAGGGACCTGGGGCCCCAGCATTTT; abundance: few; d_gene: -; j_gene: TRBJ1-5; v_gene: TRBV7-8
CDR3aa: CASLGVERGGLDTGELFF; CDR3nt: TGTGCCAGCTTGGGTGTAGAGCGGGGGGGCCTTGACACCGGGGAGCTGTTTTTT; abundance: -; d_gene: TRBD2; j_gene: TRBJ2-2; v_gene: TRBV2
CDR3aa: CASTGLDYNEQFF; CDR3nt: TGTGCCAGCACAGGACTAGACTACAATGAGCAGTTCTTC; abundance: -; d_gene: TRBD2; j_gene: TRBJ2-1; v_gene: TRBV2
CDR3aa: CASSSGLNTEAFF; CDR3nt: TGTGCCAGCAGCTCTGGATTGAACACTGAAGCTTTCTTT; abundance: many; d_gene: -; j_gene: TRBJ1-1; v_gene: TRBV7-6
CDR3aa: CASSATGFNYGYTF; CDR3nt: TGTGCCAGCAGTGCGACAGGGTTTAACTATGGCTACACCTTC; abundance: -; d_gene: TRBD1; j_gene: TRBJ1-2; v_gene: TRBV6-8
CDR3aa: CASSVHRGPNTEAFF; CDR3nt: TGTGCCAGCAGTGTTCACAGGGGCCCCAACACTGAAGCTTTCTTT; abundance: -; d_gene: TRBD1; j_gene: TRBJ1-1; v_gene: TRBV27
CDR3aa: CASSYDKGPYEQYF; CDR3nt: TGTGCCAGCAGTTACGACAAGGGGCCCTACGAGCAGTACTTC; abundance: -; d_gene: -; j_gene: TRBJ2-7; v_gene: TRBV6-6
CDR3aa: CASSPPDRVTDTQYF; CDR3nt: TGTGCCAGCAGTCCACCGGACAGGGTCACAGATACGCAGTATTTT; abundance: -; d_gene: TRBD1; j_gene: TRBJ2-3; v_gene: TRBV2
CDR3aa: CASQYGGNSPLHF; CDR3nt: TGTGCCAGCCAGTACGGGGGTAATTCACCCCTCCACTTT; abundance: many; d_gene: -; j_gene: TRBJ1-6; v_gene: TRBV19
CDR3aa: CASRWGRASNQPQHF; CDR3nt: TGTGCCAGTAGATGGGGGAGGGCATCCAATCAGCCCCAGCATTTT; abundance: -; d_gene: -; j_gene: TRBJ1-5; v_gene: TRBV19
CDR3aa: CASSISATEYNEQFF; CDR3nt: TGTGCCAGTAGTATTTCTGCGACAGAATACAATGAGCAGTTCTTC; abundance: -; d_gene: -; j_gene: TRBJ2-1; v_gene: TRBV19
CDR3aa: CASSFGPSSNQPQHF; CDR3nt: TGTGCCAGCAGTTTTGGGCCGAGTAGCAATCAGCCCCAGCATTTT; abundance: few; d_gene: -; j_gene: TRBJ1-5; v_gene: TRBV27
CDR3aa: CASSVGLAGGRRGYNEQFF; CDR3nt: TGTGCCAGCAGTGTAGGACTAGCGGGGGGGCGAAGGGGCTACAATGAGCAGTTCTTC; abundance: few; d_gene: TRBD2; j_gene: TRBJ2-1; v_gene: TRBV6-5
CDR3aa: CASSLDRITYEQYF; CDR3nt: TGTGCCAGCAGTTTGGACAGGATTACCTACGAGCAGTACTTC; abundance: few; d_gene: TRBD1; j_gene: TRBJ2-7; v_gene: TRBV27
CDR3aa: CASSPDRLYNEQFF; CDR3nt: TGCGCCAGCAGCCCGGACAGGTTATACAATGAGCAGTTCTTC; abundance: -; d_gene: TRBD1; j_gene: TRBJ2-1; v_gene: TRBV5-1
CDR3aa: CASSPWDSSYQPQHF; CDR3nt: TGTGCCAGTAGTCCATGGGACAGTTCTTATCAGCCCCAGCATTTT; abundance: -; d_gene: TRBD1; j_gene: TRBJ1-5; v_gene: TRBV19
CDR3aa: CASSFAGATDTQYF; CDR3nt: TGTGCCAGCAGTTTTGCGGGGGCCACAGATACGCAGTATTTT; abundance: many; d_gene: -; j_gene: TRBJ2-3; v_gene: TRBV12-3/TRBV12-4
CDR3aa: CASSLGLEGRLEAFF; CDR3nt: TGTGCCAGCAGTTTAGGTCTTGAGGGGCGGCTTGAGGCTTTCTTT; abundance: few; d_gene: -; j_gene: TRBJ1-1; v_gene: TRBV12-3/TRBV12-4
CDR3aa: CASRLTGNTEAFF; CDR3nt: TGTGCCAGCAGGCTTACAGGGAACACTGAAGCTTTCTTT; abundance: few; d_gene: -; j_gene: TRBJ1-1; v_gene: TRBV12-3/TRBV12-4
CDR3aa: CSARDLGQGDTEAFF; CDR3nt: TGCAGTGCTAGAGATCTGGGACAGGGGGACACTGAAGCTTTCTTT; abundance: few; d_gene: TRBD1; j_gene: TRBJ1-1; v_gene: TRBV20-1